The clone carrying this TCR beta chain occurred a few times. No antigen is known for it. The data were obtained in a study of T-cell reconstitution after alpha-beta-depleted transplantation in children. Looked up from germline, CDR1 is MNHNS and CDR2 is SASEGT. The CDR3 is 19 amino acids. After removal of 2 bases from V and 3 bases from J, the junction contained 16 bases not matched to a gene. The TCRbeta library incorporated unique molecular identifiers. TCRdb re-derived calls from the PCR reads in MiXCR, one entry per CDR3 protein. The table records about 340,000 distinct CDR3 sequences, around 15% of them present only once. Study-wide results and limits: T-cell counts and diversity at one year following transplant were attributed mainly to newly produced T cells.

The chain uses TRBV6-1 and TRBJ2-3; 8 bases are a match to TRBD2. The sample was PBMCs, mostly from graft donor cells, taken 360 days after TCRalphabeta/CD19-depleted stem cell transplant. The sequence was obtained from a male patient between 2 and 15 years old who had a stem cell transplant for acute lymphoblastic leukemia, so the T cells may come from the graft donor. The CDR3 protein is CASSEKAGGIGGMTDTQYF. In DNA, the CDR3 is TGTGCCAGCAGTGAAAAGGCGGGGGGCATTGGCGGGATGACAGATACGCAGTATTTT.